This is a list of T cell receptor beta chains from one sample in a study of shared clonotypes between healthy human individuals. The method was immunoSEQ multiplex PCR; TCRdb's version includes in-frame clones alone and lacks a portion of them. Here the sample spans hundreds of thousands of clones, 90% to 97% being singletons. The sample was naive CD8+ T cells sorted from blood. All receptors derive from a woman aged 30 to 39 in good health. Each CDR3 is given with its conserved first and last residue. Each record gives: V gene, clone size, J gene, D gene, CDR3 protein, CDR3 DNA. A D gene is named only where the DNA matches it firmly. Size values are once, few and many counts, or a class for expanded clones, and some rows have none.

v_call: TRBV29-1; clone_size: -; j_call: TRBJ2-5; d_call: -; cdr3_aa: CSVEGLHQETQYF; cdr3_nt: TGCAGCGTTGAAGGACTCCACCAAGAGACCCAGTACTTC
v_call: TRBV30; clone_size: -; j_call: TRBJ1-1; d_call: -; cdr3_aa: CAWSLVRNLEAFF; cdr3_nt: TGTGCCTGGAGTTTAGTCAGGAACCTTGAAGCTTTCTTT
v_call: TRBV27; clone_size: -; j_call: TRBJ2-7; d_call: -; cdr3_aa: CASSLKQYF; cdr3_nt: TGTGCCAGCAGTTTAAAGCAGTACTTC
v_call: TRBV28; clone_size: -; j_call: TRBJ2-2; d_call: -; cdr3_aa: CASSFLPGELFF; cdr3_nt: TGTGCCAGCAGTTTTTTACCCGGGGAGCTGTTTTTT
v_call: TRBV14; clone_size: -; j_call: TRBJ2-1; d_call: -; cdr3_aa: CASSRYREGGNEQFF; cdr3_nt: TGTGCCAGCAGCCGGTACAGGGAGGGCGGGAATGAGCAGTTCTTC
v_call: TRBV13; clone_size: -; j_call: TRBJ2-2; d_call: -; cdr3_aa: CASSQRGVAGELFF; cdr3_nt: TGTGCCAGCAGCCAACGGGGAGTAGCCGGGGAGCTGTTTTTT
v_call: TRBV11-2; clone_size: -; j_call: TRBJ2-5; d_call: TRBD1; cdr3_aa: CASSYGDRGFQETQYF; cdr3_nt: TGTGCCAGCAGCTATGGGGACAGGGGCTTCCAAGAGACCCAGTACTTC
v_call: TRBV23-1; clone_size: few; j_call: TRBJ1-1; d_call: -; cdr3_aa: CASRPGGSDTEAFF; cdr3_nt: TGCGCCAGCAGACCGGGGGGATCCGACACTGAAGCTTTCTTT
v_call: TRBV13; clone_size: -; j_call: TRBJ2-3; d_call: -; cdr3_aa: CASSLESSGASTDTQYF; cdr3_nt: TGTGCCAGCAGCTTAGAATCAAGCGGAGCTAGCACAGATACGCAGTATTTT
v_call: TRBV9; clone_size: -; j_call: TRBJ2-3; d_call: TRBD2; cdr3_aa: CASSAGPGLAGVDTQYF; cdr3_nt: TGTGCCAGCAGCGCGGGGCCGGGACTAGCGGGAGTGGATACGCAGTATTTT
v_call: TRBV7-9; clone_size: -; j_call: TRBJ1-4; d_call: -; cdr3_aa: CASSLRKAVTNEKLFF; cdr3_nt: TGTGCCAGCAGCTTACGTAAGGCTGTCACTAATGAAAAACTGTTTTTT
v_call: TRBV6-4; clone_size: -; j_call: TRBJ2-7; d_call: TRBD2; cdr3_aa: CASSWVVAGPPSYEQYF; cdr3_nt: TGTGCCAGCAGTTGGGTGGTAGCGGGGCCCCCGAGTTACGAGCAGTACTTC
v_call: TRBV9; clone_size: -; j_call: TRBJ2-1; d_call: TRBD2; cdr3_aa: CASSVGNGDYPVNEQFF; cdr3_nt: TGTGCCAGCAGCGTAGGGAATGGGGACTATCCCGTCAATGAGCAGTTCTTC
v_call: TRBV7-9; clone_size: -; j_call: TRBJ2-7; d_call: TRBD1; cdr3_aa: CASSLAGTGGYEQYF; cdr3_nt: TGTGCCAGCAGCTTAGCCGGGACAGGGGGCTACGAGCAGTACTTC
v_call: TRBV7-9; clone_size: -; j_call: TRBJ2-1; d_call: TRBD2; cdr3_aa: CASSLGTSGPFYNEQFF; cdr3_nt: TGTGCCAGCAGCTTAGGGACTAGCGGGCCCTTCTACAATGAGCAGTTCTTC
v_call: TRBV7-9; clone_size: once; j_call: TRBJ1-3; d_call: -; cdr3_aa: CASSPKGPPGINTIYF; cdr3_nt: TGTGCCAGCAGCCCAAAGGGGCCTCCAGGGATAAACACCATATATTTT
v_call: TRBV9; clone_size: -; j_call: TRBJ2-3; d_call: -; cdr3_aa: CASSPWGGTGNTQYF; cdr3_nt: TGTGCCAGCAGCCCCTGGGGCGGAACCGGGAATACGCAGTATTTT
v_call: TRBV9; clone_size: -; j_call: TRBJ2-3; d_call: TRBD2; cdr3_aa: CASSEGLAGADTQYF; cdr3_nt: TGTGCCAGCAGCGAGGGACTAGCGGGAGCAGATACGCAGTATTTT
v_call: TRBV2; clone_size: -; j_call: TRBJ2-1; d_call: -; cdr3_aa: CASRDSPWSQFF; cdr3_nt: TGTGCCAGCCGCGACTCCCCTTGGTCTCAGTTCTTC
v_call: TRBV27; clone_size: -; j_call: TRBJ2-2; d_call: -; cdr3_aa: CASSLVGEYTGELFF; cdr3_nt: TGTGCCAGCAGTTTAGTGGGAGAGTACACCGGGGAGCTGTTTTTT